This T cell receptor (beta chain) was captured by sequencing in a study of blood T cell repertoires in COVID-19. Study background: Acute and convalescent COVID-19 specimens originated in the United States, Italy and Spain.

Using immunoSEQ multiplex PCR, the repertoire was profiled, and TCRdb retains in-frame clones only, with some absent. Altogether 200,000 or so clones are present, about 87% being singletons, with the ten largest covering 2.7%. Note on this clone: Other nucleotide sequences from this sample produce the same CDR3.

This CDR3 is 13 amino acids long. Germline lookup yields CDR1 SGHTA and CDR2 FQGTGA. V was clipped by 5 bases and J by 4 bases, with 11 bases between them. The receptor was isolated from a man aged 25-40 years with COVID-19, enrolled during active disease. The sequencing sample was made of peripheral blood. The J gene is TRBJ1-2, the V gene TRBV7-3, with no clear D. This CDR3 reads CASSQQQGYGYTF. The CDR3 DNA reads as TGTGCCAGCAGCCAACAGCAAGGCTATGGCTACACCTTC.